These 23 T cell receptor beta chains share one sample of origin, sequenced in a study of OX40 agonist ivuxolimab in advanced cancers. Profiled with immunoSEQ multiplex PCR; TCRdb holds only in-frame clones, not every one. The sample lists about 50,000 clones; nearly 95% were seen once. This specimen consisted of CD4+ or CD8+ T cells sorted from blood, obtained in a trial of the OX40 agonist ivuxolimab. The receptors derive from an adult with an advanced solid tumor such as melanoma, head and neck, liver or kidney cancer.

The chain joins TRBV19 to TRBJ2-1; D gene ambiguous. The germline CDR1 and CDR2 sequences are LNHDA and SQIVND (reference sequence). The CDR3 runs to 12 residues. Trimming left V 8 bases short and J 8 bases short, with 13 bases between. CDR3 bases: TGTGCCAGTTATTCCTCGGCTCATGAGCAGTTCTTC. Translation: CASYSSAHEQFF.

The V and J genes are TRBV2 and TRBJ1-1; D not certain. This CDR3 has 12 residues. The germline V and J ends were trimmed by 5 bases and 6 bases, with 10 bases remaining between them. CDR1 and CDR2 (germline): SNHLY, FYNNEI. The CDR3 DNA reads as TGTGCCAGCAGTCGGGCCATCCCTGAAGCTTTCTTT. Translated, it gives CASSRAIPEAFF.

The chain couples TRBV19 to TRBJ1-4; tentative D call: TRBD1 (5 bases). V lost 9 bases and J lost 8, with 22 bases in between. Germline V gene lookup returns CDR1 LNHDA and CDR2 SQIVND (reference sequence). The CDR3 consists of 15 residues. DNA of the CDR3: TGTGCCAGCTCCAGGACCTCAGGGTGGGGGGAAAAACTGTTTTTT. Translated, it gives CASSRTSGWGEKLFF.

This rearrangement joins TRBV7-9 to TRBJ1-2; no definite D call. Germline V gives CDR1 SEHNR, CDR2 FQNEAQ (reference sequence). The CDR3 contains 15 residues. Trimming stripped 5 bases from V and 2 bases from J, with 15 bases between. CDR3 coding DNA: TGTGCCAGCAGCCAAGAAACCAGAAAAAACTATGGCTACACCTTC. This encodes CASSQETRKNYGYTF.

The chain employs TRBV5-4 and TRBJ2-7; tentatively, D is TRBD1 (5 bases). V lost 2 bases to trimming and J lost 2 bases, with 11 bases between them. Germline V gene lookup returns CDR1 SGHNT and CDR2 YYREEE (reference sequence). The CDR3 runs 14 residues. This CDR3 reads CASSFGDSPYEQYV. The CDR3 nucleotides are TGTGCCAGCAGCTTCGGTGACAGTCCCTACGAGCAGTACGTC.

The CDR3 nucleotides read TGTGCCAGTAGTCCTTACCTCGGCTACGAGCAGTACGTC. Protein product: CASSPYLGYEQYV. The J gene is TRBJ2-7, the V gene TRBV19; D uncertain. Per germline, CDR1 LNHDA and CDR2 SQIVND (reference sequence). The CDR3 length is 13 residues. The V end was cut by 5 bases, the J end by 3 bases, with 11 bases between.

The chain has TRBV7-9 and TRBJ1-2; possible D gene TRBD1, 5 bases. This CDR3 is built from 15 residues. Trimming took 4 bases from V and 4 from J, leaving 16 bases between them. The V gene's germline CDR1 is SEHNR and CDR2 FQNEAQ (reference sequence). CDR3 protein: CASSSKKGRIYGYTF. Written as DNA, the CDR3 is TGTGCCAGCAGCTCAAAAAAGGGACGGATCTATGGCTACACCTTC.

V gene TRBV5-4 combines with J gene TRBJ2-1; D unclear. The V gene's germline CDR1 is SGHNT and CDR2 YYREEE (reference sequence). The CDR3 is 16 residues long. V lost 0 bases to trimming and J lost 3 bases, with 13 bases between them. CDR3 amino acids: CASSLGGKLYYNEQFF. DNA of the CDR3: TGTGCCAGCAGCTTGGGCGGCAAACTATACTACAATGAGCAGTTCTTC. Full variable domain (missing parts from reference TRBV5-4 and TRBJ2-1): ETGVTQSPTHLIKTRGQQVTLRCSSQSGHNTVSWYQQALGQGPQFIFQYYREEENGRGNFPPRFSGLQFPNYSSELNVNALELDDSALYLCASSLGGKLYYNEQFFGPGTRLTVL.

The chain has TRBV10-2 and TRBJ2-1, with D perhaps being TRBD1 or TRBD2 (5 bases each). This CDR3 region has 13 residues. Trimming pared 7 bases from V and 7 bases from J, leaving 14 bases between. CDR1 is WSHSY, CDR2 SAAADI, per germline. CDR3 nucleotides: TGCGCCAGCACCGAGGGGTCGGGGAATGAGCAGTTCTTC. It codes for CASTEGSGNEQFF.

There are a few counts of this clone. V gene TRBV6-4 combines with J gene TRBJ2-3, with 10 bases matching TRBD2. The V and J ends lost 2 bases and 2 bases, in that order; junction bases with no gene match: 1. Germline V gives CDR1 MRHNA, CDR2 SNTAGT. CDR3 length: 15 residues. The DNA of the CDR3 is TGTGCCAGCAGTGACACTAGCGGGAACACAGATACGCAGTATTTT. This gives the protein CASSDTSGNTDTQYF.

This clone was picked up one time. The rearrangement links TRBV27 to TRBJ1-1; no clear D. Germline V gene sequence: CDR1 MNHEY, CDR2 SMNVEV (reference sequence). V lost 2 bases and J 0 bases, leaving 13 bases between the germline ends. The CDR3 is 16 amino acids. CDR3 nucleotide sequence: TGTGCCAGCAGTTTAAGCGCGGGGAGCATGAACACTGAAGCTTTCTTT. It encodes CASSLSAGSMNTEAFF.

This clone appeared a single time. The chain joins TRBV14 to TRBJ2-1; TRBD1 is a possible D gene (6 bases). V was shortened by 4 bases and J by 5 bases, with 18 bases between the two germline ends. The germline V gene encodes CDR1 SGHDN and CDR2 FVKESK. CDR3 length: 16 amino acids. CDR3 sequence (DNA): TGTGCCAGCAGCCTCCGGTCAGGCAGGGGAGACAATGAGCAGTTCTTC. It translates to CASSLRSGRGDNEQFF. Full variable domain (remainder filled in from reference TRBV14 and TRBJ2-1): EAGVTQFPSHSVIEKGQTVTLRCDPISGHDNLYWYRRVMGKEIKFLLHFVKESKQDESGMPNNRFLAERTGGTYSTLKVQPAELEDSGVYFCASSLRSGRGDNEQFFGPGTRLTVL.

About this clone: In the same sample, other DNA sequences code for this CDR3. The CDR3 sequence is CASRALNQPQHF. The CDR3 nucleotides read TGTGCCAGCAGGGCCTTAAATCAGCCCCAGCATTTT. J is TRBJ1-5 and V is TRBV2; no firm D call. V was shortened by 6 bases and J by 4 bases, with 7 bases between the two germline ends. The CDR3 runs 12 residues. CDR1 and CDR2 (germline): SNHLY, FYNNEI.

This sequence joins TRBV6-5 and TRBJ2-1, with D perhaps matching TRBD2 (5 bases). The CDR3 extends over 13 amino acids. V lost 7 bases, J lost 4 bases, and 11 bases lay in between. Germline V CDR1 and CDR2: MNHEY, SVGAGI. CDR3 in amino acids: CASTPGIYNEQFF. The DNA for the CDR3 is TGTGCCAGCACCCCGGGGATTTACAATGAGCAGTTCTTC.

This clone was seen a single time. J is TRBJ1-1 and V is TRBV19, with D hard to call. The ends were cut back, 3 bases at V and 5 bases at J, with 16 bases in the middle. Germline V gene lookup returns CDR1 LNHDA and CDR2 SQIVND (reference sequence). The length of the CDR3 is 15 residues. CDR3 region: CASSIPGPGWTEAFF. DNA for the CDR3: TGTGCCAGTAGTATTCCCGGGCCTGGATGGACTGAAGCTTTCTTT.

This chain uses TRBV7-8 with TRBJ1-2; 11 bases map to TRBD1. The CDR3 has 14 residues. The V gene's germline CDR1 is SGHVS and CDR2 FQNEAQ. Trimming cost V 6 bases and J 7 bases; bases outside gene matches: 7. The DNA for the CDR3 is TGTGCCAGCAGGAACCGGACAGGGGGCCTTGGCTACACCTTC. Protein product: CASRNRTGGLGYTF.

The CDR3 DNA reads TGTGCCAGCAGCCTTTACAATGAGCAGTTCTTC. Its translation: CASSLYNEQFF. The chain couples TRBV9 to TRBJ2-1; unclear D gene. Germline V gene lookup returns CDR1 SGDLS and CDR2 YYNGEE. Trimming took off 4 bases at V and 4 bases at J, with 3 bases between the two ends. The CDR3 runs 11 residues.

V usage is TRBV7-9 and J usage is TRBJ1-4; D is unclear. V gave up 1 base and J gave up 2 bases, with 8 bases separating them. The germline gives CDR1 SEHNR, CDR2 FQNEAQ (reference sequence). The CDR3 totals 15 residues. The CDR3 protein is CASSLVDGTNEKLFF. DNA for the CDR3: TGTGCCAGCAGCTTAGTTGACGGGACTAATGAAAAACTGTTTTTT.

The J gene is TRBJ2-3, the V gene TRBV10-3; TRBD2 is a possible D gene (5 bases). Germline values: CDR1 ENHRY, CDR2 SYGVKD. V was trimmed by 2 bases and J by 4 bases, leaving 10 bases between them. The CDR3 has 14 residues. CDR3 nucleotide sequence: TGTGCCATCAGTGAGAAGCGACTATCAGATACGCAGTATTTT. This codes for CAISEKRLSDTQYF.

The V call is TRBV6-6, the J call TRBJ1-2; 8 nucleotides align to TRBD1. Germline loops: CDR1 MNHNY, CDR2 SVGAGI (reference sequence). The CDR3 sequence is 16 residues long. V shed 0 bases, J shed 7 bases, and the junction held 10 bases outside the gene matches. The CDR3 DNA follows: TGTGCCAGCAGTTACTCAGGCGCAGGGGGCTCGAGTGGCTACACCTTC. Protein sequence: CASSYSGAGGSSGYTF.

This chain links TRBV19 with TRBJ2-7, with TRBD1 matching over 8 bases. The CDR3 has 15 amino acids. V was clipped by 3 bases and J by 0 bases; unmatched bases: 4. The germline V gene has CDR1 LNHDA and CDR2 SQIVND (reference sequence). The CDR3: CASSMDRVNSYEQYF. The CDR3 nucleotides read TGTGCCAGTAGTATGGACAGGGTCAACTCCTACGAGCAGTACTTC.

This chain links TRBV6-5 with TRBJ1-1, with D hard to call. CDR3 length: 14 amino acids. Looked up from germline, CDR1 is MNHEY and CDR2 is SVGAGI. V was trimmed by 2 bases and J by 4 bases, leaving 11 bases between them. CDR3: CASSYRPDPTEAFF. CDR3 coding DNA: TGTGCCAGCAGTTACAGACCCGACCCCACTGAAGCTTTCTTT.

This chain uses TRBV7-8 with TRBJ2-1, with TRBD2 as a possible D gene (6 bases). Germline values: CDR1 SGHVS, CDR2 FQNEAQ. The CDR3 has 14 residues. Trimming pared 5 bases from V and 1 base from J, leaving 9 bases between. The CDR3 nucleotides read TGTGCCAGCAGCCTCGGGGGATCCTACAATGAGCAGTTCTTC. Translating it yields CASSLGGSYNEQFF.